This T cell receptor beta chain appears in the sequencing data of a study of T cell changes during pregnancy in multiple sclerosis. A note on this clone: One end of the junction does not line up with germline, which may come from a read error.

The assay was immunoSEQ multiplex PCR, and TCRdb's table has in-frame clones only and misses some. The top ten hold just under 0.5% of the sample, which has around 60,000 clones, 91% seen once. The CDR3 spans 12 residues. Germline assignment: CDR1 MNHNY and CDR2 SVGAGI (reference sequence). V is TRBV6-6 and J is TRBJ1-1, with D uncertain. The TCR sequence derives from a female donor in good health, enrolled as a control in a pregnancy study. This specimen was CD4+ T cells from peripheral blood mononuclear cells, taken after pregnancy. CDR3 amino acids: CASSPHNIEAFF. DNA for the CDR3: TGTGCCAGCAGTCCCCACAACATTGAAGCTTTCTTT.